This TCR beta chain appears in the sequencing data of a study of cytomegalovirus exposure and HLA in healthy donors. Study as a whole: A prior analysis found 117 million unique TCR beta sequences from around 180 million T cells. Study results and limitations: Among CMV-associated TCR beta chains, most appeared HLA-restricted in a later analysis. Reported performance of the classifier showed diagnosis of cytomegalovirus status with high specificity and sensitivity.

Note on this clone: Its antigen remains unidentified.

Trimming stripped 6 bases from V and 11 bases from J, with 7 bases between. Per germline, CDR1 MGHDK and CDR2 SYGVNS. The CDR3 runs to 9 residues. Those who donated were healthy bone marrow donors. The primer mix had 60 Vbeta and 13 Jbeta primers. Libraries were prepared by immunoSEQ multiplex PCR; TCRdb keeps only in-frame clonotypes and omits some of them. The sample shows some 160,000 clones, around 77% of them seen only once. What was sequenced was PBMCs. This sequence joins TRBV25-1 and TRBJ1-2; D is uncertain. This clonotype was obtained from a man aged 55-75 years in good health and CMV-seronegative. CDR3 nucleotide sequence: TGTGCCAGCAGGGGCCCGTACACCTTC. It specifies CASRGPYTF.